These T cell receptor beta chains were read from a single sample in a study of T cell responses to AZD1222 COVID-19 vaccine. The repertoire was sequenced with immunoSEQ multiplex PCR; TCRdb's copy has only in-frame clones and lacks some. The table shows approximately 130,000 clones, with 85% occurring only once. The sample in question was peripheral blood, obtained 28 days after the second dose of the MenACWY control vaccine. The receptors were gathered from an adult who received the MenACWY meningococcal vaccine as a control. CDR3s include the opening cysteine and the closing phenylalanine or tryptophan. D genes are given only for firm matches. Clone size appears in some rows only: once, few, many, or a class for an expanded clone.

clone size: -; J gene: TRBJ2-2; D gene: -; V gene: TRBV28; CDR3 DNA: TGTGCCAGCGAGAGGGGCGGGGAGCTGTTTTTT; CDR3 protein: CASERGGELFF
clone size: few; J gene: TRBJ1-4; D gene: TRBD1; V gene: TRBV10-3; CDR3 DNA: TGTGCCATCAGTCCAACAGGGGGTTGGGAAAAACTGTTTTTT; CDR3 protein: CAISPTGGWEKLFF
clone size: -; J gene: TRBJ1-5; D gene: -; V gene: TRBV7-2; CDR3 DNA: TGTGCCAGCAGCTTAGTACAGGTGGGGCAGCCCCAGCATTTT; CDR3 protein: CASSLVQVGQPQHF
clone size: -; J gene: TRBJ1-5; D gene: -; V gene: TRBV30; CDR3 DNA: TGTGCCTCCCAAAGCGAGGGAGGCAATCAGCCCCAGCATTTT; CDR3 protein: CASQSEGGNQPQHF
clone size: -; J gene: TRBJ1-4; D gene: -; V gene: TRBV9; CDR3 DNA: TGTGCCAGCAGCGCTAGGGGCTTCGGGAATGAAAAACTGTTTTTT; CDR3 protein: CASSARGFGNEKLFF
clone size: -; J gene: TRBJ1-2; D gene: -; V gene: TRBV12-3/TRBV12-4; CDR3 DNA: TGTGCCAGCATCCCCATTCACTATGGCTACACCTTC; CDR3 protein: CASIPIHYGYTF
clone size: once; J gene: TRBJ1-1; D gene: -; V gene: TRBV7-2; CDR3 DNA: TGTGCCAGCACCCCCGGAATCATCAGTGAAGCTTTCTTT; CDR3 protein: CASTPGIISEAFF
clone size: -; J gene: TRBJ2-7; D gene: TRBD2; V gene: TRBV20-1; CDR3 DNA: TGCAGTGCTAGTCCCCTAGCGGGAGGGTTTCTGTACTTC; CDR3 protein: CSASPLAGGFLYF
clone size: -; J gene: TRBJ1-6; D gene: -; V gene: TRBV19; CDR3 DNA: TGTGCCAGTAGTATAAAGAGCATTAATTCACCCCTCCACTTT; CDR3 protein: CASSIKSINSPLHF
clone size: -; J gene: TRBJ1-3; D gene: -; V gene: TRBV6-1; CDR3 DNA: TGTGCCAGCAGTGAAGCGCCCAGGATCCGAGGAAACACCATATATTTT; CDR3 protein: CASSEAPRIRGNTIYF
clone size: -; J gene: TRBJ2-3; D gene: -; V gene: TRBV5-6; CDR3 DNA: TGTGCCAGCAGGTGGGGGGCAGGGAGGACAGATACGCAGTATTTT; CDR3 protein: CASRWGAGRTDTQYF
clone size: -; J gene: TRBJ2-1; D gene: TRBD2; V gene: TRBV5-1; CDR3 DNA: TGCGCCAGCAGCTTGGGACGGGGGGGCCCAAATGAGCAGTTCTTC; CDR3 protein: CASSLGRGGPNEQFF
clone size: -; J gene: TRBJ2-1; D gene: -; V gene: TRBV9; CDR3 DNA: TGTGCCAGCAGCGGGACAAAATCCAATGAGCAGTTCTTC; CDR3 protein: CASSGTKSNEQFF
clone size: -; J gene: TRBJ1-4; D gene: -; V gene: TRBV6-5; CDR3 DNA: TGTGCCAGCAGTTACTCGCCAGGGCGGGGAAAACTGTTTTTT; CDR3 protein: CASSYSPGRGKLFF
clone size: few; J gene: TRBJ1-5; D gene: -; V gene: TRBV27; CDR3 DNA: TGTGCCAGCAGCACGGGGCGTCAGCCCCAGCATTTT; CDR3 protein: CASSTGRQPQHF
clone size: once; J gene: TRBJ1-2; D gene: -; V gene: TRBV7-6; CDR3 DNA: TGTGCCAGCAGCCCCCTCCGCCGGGTTGATGGCTACACCTTC; CDR3 protein: CASSPLRRVDGYTF
clone size: -; J gene: TRBJ1-2; D gene: -; V gene: TRBV18; CDR3 DNA: TGTGCCAGCTCACCGACACTCCCGGGGTCAGGCGATGGCTACACCTTC; CDR3 protein: CASSPTLPGSGDGYTF
clone size: -; J gene: TRBJ1-2; D gene: TRBD1; V gene: TRBV4-1; CDR3 DNA: TGCGCCAGCAGCCACCCTCTCGTGACAGGGGACTTAGGCTTCTATGGCTACACCTTC; CDR3 protein: CASSHPLVTGDLGFYGYTF
clone size: -; J gene: TRBJ2-6; D gene: -; V gene: TRBV21-1; CDR3 DNA: TGTGCCGGAAAGAGGAGACTAGCGGGAGAAGCTGGGGCCAACGTCCTGACTTTC; CDR3 protein: CAGKRRLAGEAGANVLTF
clone size: -; J gene: TRBJ1-2; D gene: TRBD1; V gene: TRBV25-1; CDR3 DNA: TGTGCCAGCAGGGATACAAAGACAGGGCTGGGGGGCTACACCTTC; CDR3 protein: CASRDTKTGLGGYTF
clone size: -; J gene: TRBJ2-7; D gene: -; V gene: TRBV6-5; CDR3 DNA: TGTGCCAGCAGCCCCTCTGAGAAGCAGTACTTC; CDR3 protein: CASSPSEKQYF
clone size: -; J gene: TRBJ2-6; D gene: -; V gene: TRBV4-2; CDR3 DNA: TGTGCCAGCAGCCAAGCGGGGAACTCCGGGGCCAACGTCCTGACTTTC; CDR3 protein: CASSQAGNSGANVLTF
clone size: -; J gene: TRBJ2-1; D gene: -; V gene: TRBV19; CDR3 DNA: TGTGCCAGTAGTATCGGGGAGGACTACAATGAGCAGTTCTTC; CDR3 protein: CASSIGEDYNEQFF
clone size: -; J gene: TRBJ2-1; D gene: -; V gene: TRBV9; CDR3 DNA: TGTGCCAGCAGCGTCTCGGAGGGTGAGCAGTTCTTC; CDR3 protein: CASSVSEGEQFF
clone size: once; J gene: TRBJ1-1; D gene: TRBD1; V gene: TRBV18; CDR3 DNA: TGTGCCAGCTCCCCCGGGACAGGGGGCGCAAACACTGAAGCTTTCTTT; CDR3 protein: CASSPGTGGANTEAFF
clone size: -; J gene: TRBJ2-7; D gene: TRBD2; V gene: TRBV7-2; CDR3 DNA: TGTGCCAGCAGCCTAGCGGGAGGGCCTTACTACGAGCAGTACTTC; CDR3 protein: CASSLAGGPYYEQYF
clone size: -; J gene: TRBJ2-2; D gene: -; V gene: TRBV18; CDR3 DNA: TGTGCCAGCTCACCCATCCCCGAGTTCGGGGAGCTGTTTTTT; CDR3 protein: CASSPIPEFGELFF
clone size: -; J gene: TRBJ2-7; D gene: -; V gene: TRBV27; CDR3 DNA: TGTGCCAGCACCCCCGGGGCGGGGAGCTCCTACGAGCAGTACTTC; CDR3 protein: CASTPGAGSSYEQYF
clone size: -; J gene: TRBJ1-1; D gene: -; V gene: TRBV7-9; CDR3 DNA: TGTGCCAGCAGCTTAGTCCCAGGGATTGGCACTGAAGCTTTCTTT; CDR3 protein: CASSLVPGIGTEAFF
clone size: -; J gene: TRBJ2-5; D gene: TRBD2; V gene: TRBV7-2; CDR3 DNA: TGTGCCAGCAGCTTAGGTTGGCTAGCGGGAGGTGGAGAGACCCAGTACTTC; CDR3 protein: CASSLGWLAGGGETQYF
clone size: -; J gene: TRBJ1-5; D gene: -; V gene: TRBV7-9; CDR3 DNA: TGTGCCAGCAGCCATGTCGGCCATCAGCCCCAGCATTTT; CDR3 protein: CASSHVGHQPQHF
clone size: once; J gene: TRBJ1-2; D gene: -; V gene: TRBV7-6; CDR3 DNA: TGTGCCAGCAGCTCCTTTTCCGGGTCTCCTGATGGCTACACCTTC; CDR3 protein: CASSSFSGSPDGYTF
clone size: -; J gene: TRBJ2-3; D gene: -; V gene: TRBV28; CDR3 DNA: TGTGCCAGCAGCTCCAACTGGAAGGGAACAGATACGCAGTATTTT; CDR3 protein: CASSSNWKGTDTQYF
clone size: -; J gene: TRBJ1-3; D gene: -; V gene: TRBV5-1; CDR3 DNA: TGCGCCAGCAGCCTCTCGCCGGGGGCAGGAAACACCATATATTTT; CDR3 protein: CASSLSPGAGNTIYF
clone size: -; J gene: TRBJ1-6; D gene: -; V gene: TRBV6-5; CDR3 DNA: TGTGCCAGCAGTTCCCAGCTCCCTGAGTCACCCCTCCACTTT; CDR3 protein: CASSSQLPESPLHF
clone size: -; J gene: TRBJ1-1; D gene: -; V gene: TRBV5-1; CDR3 DNA: TGCGCCAGCAGCTTGGATGTCAGTGGGACTGAAGCTTTCTTT; CDR3 protein: CASSLDVSGTEAFF
clone size: few; J gene: TRBJ2-2; D gene: TRBD1; V gene: TRBV7-9; CDR3 DNA: TGTGCCAGCAGCCCTCCGGGACAGGGATTTTCCGGGGAGCTGTTTTTT; CDR3 protein: CASSPPGQGFSGELFF
clone size: -; J gene: TRBJ1-2; D gene: -; V gene: TRBV7-9; CDR3 DNA: TGTGCCAGCAGCTTAGGCACCTATGGCTACACCTTC; CDR3 protein: CASSLGTYGYTF
clone size: -; J gene: TRBJ2-7; D gene: -; V gene: TRBV5-6; CDR3 DNA: TGTGCCAGCAGCTTCCGGGCCGTTGGAACCTACGAGCAGTACTTC; CDR3 protein: CASSFRAVGTYEQYF
clone size: -; J gene: TRBJ2-7; D gene: TRBD2; V gene: TRBV7-2; CDR3 DNA: TGTGCCAGCAGCCCCGGGACTATTCTCTCCTACGAGCAGTACTTC; CDR3 protein: CASSPGTILSYEQYF
clone size: -; J gene: TRBJ1-1; D gene: -; V gene: TRBV18; CDR3 DNA: TGTGCCAGCTCACCGTCAAACAGGGTGAGCACTGAAGCTTTCTTT; CDR3 protein: CASSPSNRVSTEAFF
clone size: -; J gene: TRBJ2-2; D gene: -; V gene: TRBV25-1; CDR3 DNA: TGTGCCAGCAGACTAAAGTCGGGGGAGCTGTTTTTT; CDR3 protein: CASRLKSGELFF
clone size: -; J gene: TRBJ1-2; D gene: -; V gene: TRBV5-5; CDR3 DNA: TGTGCCAGCAGCTTGGAAGGGTCGGGCTTTAGTTTTGGCTACACCTTC; CDR3 protein: CASSLEGSGFSFGYTF
clone size: -; J gene: TRBJ2-1; D gene: TRBD1; V gene: TRBV10-3; CDR3 DNA: TGTGCCATCAGTGAAGGGGCTAGGGGGCGCGACAATGAGCAGTTCTTC; CDR3 protein: CAISEGARGRDNEQFF
clone size: -; J gene: TRBJ1-6; D gene: -; V gene: TRBV6-1; CDR3 DNA: TGTGCCAGCAGTGAAGCTTTCCGGGACGGATATAATTCACCCCTCCACTTT; CDR3 protein: CASSEAFRDGYNSPLHF
clone size: -; J gene: TRBJ2-7; D gene: -; V gene: TRBV5-1; CDR3 DNA: TGCGCCAGCAGCTTGACAGGCGGACCCTACGAGCAGTACTTC; CDR3 protein: CASSLTGGPYEQYF
clone size: -; J gene: TRBJ2-7; D gene: -; V gene: TRBV7-2; CDR3 DNA: TGTGCCAGCAGCTTAGAAGGGAGGTGGGGGGAGGCCAACGAGCAGTACTTC; CDR3 protein: CASSLEGRWGEANEQYF
clone size: -; J gene: TRBJ2-2; D gene: TRBD1; V gene: TRBV2; CDR3 DNA: TGTGCCAGCAGCTCGGACAGGGGGACCGGGGAGCTGTTTTTT; CDR3 protein: CASSSDRGTGELFF
clone size: -; J gene: TRBJ2-3; D gene: TRBD2; V gene: TRBV5-6; CDR3 DNA: TGTGCCAGCAGCGGGAGCCTACTAGCGGGGGGGACAGATACGCAGTATTTT; CDR3 protein: CASSGSLLAGGTDTQYF
clone size: -; J gene: TRBJ1-2; D gene: TRBD1; V gene: TRBV28; CDR3 DNA: TGTGCCAGCAGTCTAAGGACAGGGAACTATGGCTACACCTTC; CDR3 protein: CASSLRTGNYGYTF
clone size: few; J gene: TRBJ2-5; D gene: -; V gene: TRBV7-2; CDR3 DNA: TGTGCCAGCAGCTTATCCGACACCCGGTACCAAGAGACCCAGTACTTC; CDR3 protein: CASSLSDTRYQETQYF
clone size: -; J gene: TRBJ2-7; D gene: TRBD1; V gene: TRBV9; CDR3 DNA: TGTGCCAGCAGCGACGGGACAGGGGGCTTTTACGAGCAGTACTTC; CDR3 protein: CASSDGTGGFYEQYF
clone size: -; J gene: TRBJ1-3; D gene: -; V gene: TRBV7-9; CDR3 DNA: TGTGCCAGCAGCTCGGATGACGGATACTCTGGAAACACCATATATTTT; CDR3 protein: CASSSDDGYSGNTIYF